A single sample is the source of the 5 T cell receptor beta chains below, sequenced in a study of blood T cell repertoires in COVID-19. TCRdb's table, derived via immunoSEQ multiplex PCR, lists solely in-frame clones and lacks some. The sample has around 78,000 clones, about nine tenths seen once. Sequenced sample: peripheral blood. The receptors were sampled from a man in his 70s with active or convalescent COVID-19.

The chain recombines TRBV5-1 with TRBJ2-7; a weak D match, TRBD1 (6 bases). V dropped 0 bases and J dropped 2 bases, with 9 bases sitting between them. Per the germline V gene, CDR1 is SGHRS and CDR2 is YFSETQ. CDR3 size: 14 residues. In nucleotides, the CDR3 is TGCGCCAGCAGCTTGGACCAGGGGCCCTACGAGCAGTACTTC. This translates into CASSLDQGPYEQYF.

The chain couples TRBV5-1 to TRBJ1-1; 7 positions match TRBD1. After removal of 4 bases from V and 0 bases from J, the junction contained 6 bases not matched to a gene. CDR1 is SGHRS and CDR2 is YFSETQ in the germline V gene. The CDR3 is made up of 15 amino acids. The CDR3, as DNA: TGCGCCAGCAGCGGAAACAGGGGTGTGAACACTGAAGCTTTCTTT. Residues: CASSGNRGVNTEAFF.

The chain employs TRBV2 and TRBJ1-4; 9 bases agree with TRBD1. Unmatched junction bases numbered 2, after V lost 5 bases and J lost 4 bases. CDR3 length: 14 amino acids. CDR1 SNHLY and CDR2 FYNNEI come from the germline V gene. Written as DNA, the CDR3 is TGTGCCAGCAGTTCGACAGGGGGTAATGAAAAACTGTTTTTT. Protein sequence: CASSSTGGNEKLFF.

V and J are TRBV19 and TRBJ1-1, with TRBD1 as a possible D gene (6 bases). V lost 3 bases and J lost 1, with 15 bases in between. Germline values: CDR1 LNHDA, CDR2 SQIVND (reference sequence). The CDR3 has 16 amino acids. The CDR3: CASSIFPGRGNTEAFF. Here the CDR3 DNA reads TGTGCCAGTAGTATCTTCCCGGGCAGGGGGAACACTGAAGCTTTCTTT.

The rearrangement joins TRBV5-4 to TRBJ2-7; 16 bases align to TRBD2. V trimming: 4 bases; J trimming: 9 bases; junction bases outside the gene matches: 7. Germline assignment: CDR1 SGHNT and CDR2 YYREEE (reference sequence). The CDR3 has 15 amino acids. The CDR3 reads CASSHTGLAGGVQYF. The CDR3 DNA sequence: TGTGCCAGCAGCCATACGGGACTAGCGGGAGGGGTGCAGTACTTC.